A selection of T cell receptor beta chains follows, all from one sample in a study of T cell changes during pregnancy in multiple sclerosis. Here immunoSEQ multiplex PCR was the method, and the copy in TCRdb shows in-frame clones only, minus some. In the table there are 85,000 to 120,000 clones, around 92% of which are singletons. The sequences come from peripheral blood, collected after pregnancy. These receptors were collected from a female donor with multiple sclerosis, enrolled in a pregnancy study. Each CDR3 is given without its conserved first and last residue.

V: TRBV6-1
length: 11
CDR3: ASRLAPHTEAF

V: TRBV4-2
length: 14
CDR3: ASSQGTGGLTDTQY

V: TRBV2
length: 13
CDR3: ASSEVRQVVTEAF

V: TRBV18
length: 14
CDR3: ASSRSRTGVNTEAF

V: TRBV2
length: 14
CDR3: ASSGSQGATNEKLF

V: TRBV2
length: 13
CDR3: ASIGTSGGTGELF

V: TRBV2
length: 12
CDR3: ASSEYRRGYGYT

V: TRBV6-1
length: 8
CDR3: ATLTDTQY

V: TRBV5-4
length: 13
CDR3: ASSPGQGMNTEAF

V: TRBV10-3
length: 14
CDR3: AISAEGTGNTDTQY

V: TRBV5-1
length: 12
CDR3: ASSPRQGPYEQY

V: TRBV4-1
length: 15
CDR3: ASSQGTGVGGANVLT

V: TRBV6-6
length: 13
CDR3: ASSYQRSSVQKQF

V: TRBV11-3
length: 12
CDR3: ASSLGQGRYEQY

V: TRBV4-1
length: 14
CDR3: ASSPLIAGARNEQF

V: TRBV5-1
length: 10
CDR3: ASSLGSSEQF

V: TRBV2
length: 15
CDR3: ASSISHGTGGEDTQY

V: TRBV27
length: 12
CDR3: ASSSSGSRNEQF

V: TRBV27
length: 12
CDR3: ASSLRPESGVKY

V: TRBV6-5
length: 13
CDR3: ASSYAGGPQNEQF

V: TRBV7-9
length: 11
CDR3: ASAPGTAREAF

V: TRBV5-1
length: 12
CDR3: ASSRDRGLDEQF

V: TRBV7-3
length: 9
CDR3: ASSPGGELF

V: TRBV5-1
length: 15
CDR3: ASSSVAGQTSYNEQF

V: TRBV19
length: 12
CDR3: ASSVRDITDTQY

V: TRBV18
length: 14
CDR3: ASSPNRASSYNEQF

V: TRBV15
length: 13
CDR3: ATSRVSGPNNEQF

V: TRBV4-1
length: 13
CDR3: ASSQAILLEKTQY

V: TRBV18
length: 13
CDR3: ASSPGQGGTGELF

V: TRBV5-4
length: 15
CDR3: ASSLGGQGTGNQPQH

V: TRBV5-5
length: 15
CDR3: ASSSTRGLSSGNTIY

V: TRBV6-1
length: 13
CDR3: ASSAPGTGPYEQY

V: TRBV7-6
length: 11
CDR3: ASSRDRGREQY

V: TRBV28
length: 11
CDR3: ASSHNQNTEAF

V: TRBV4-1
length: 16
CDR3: ASSQLAGGGPHTDTQY

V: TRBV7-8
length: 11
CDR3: ASSLIRYNEQF

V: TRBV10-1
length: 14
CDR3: ASSEDRGRGTGELF

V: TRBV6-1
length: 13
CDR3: ASRETGRGTDTQY

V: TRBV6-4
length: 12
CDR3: ASNRTGPSYEQY

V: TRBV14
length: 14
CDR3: ASSQRLATSGDTQY

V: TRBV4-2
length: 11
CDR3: ASSQDTQETQY

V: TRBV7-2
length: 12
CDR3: ASSSHGTVYGYT

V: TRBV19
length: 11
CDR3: ASGQDSTDTQY

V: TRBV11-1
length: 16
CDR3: ASSFSDPGLAGTDTQY

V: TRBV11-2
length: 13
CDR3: ASSLEGTGNEKLF

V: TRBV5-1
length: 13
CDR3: ASSSFGQGGETQY

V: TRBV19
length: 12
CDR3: ASSHGTGGQPQH

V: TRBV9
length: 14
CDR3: ASSEGVGRVNTEAF

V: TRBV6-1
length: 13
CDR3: ASSDQGGVNSPLH

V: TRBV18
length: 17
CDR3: ASSSLAGGYPTSYNEQF

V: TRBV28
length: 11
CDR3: ASSTGQGVGYT

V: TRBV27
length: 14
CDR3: ASSYPRGRGNQPQH

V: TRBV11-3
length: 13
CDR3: ASSLGGSSGNTIY

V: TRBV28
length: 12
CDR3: ASSPGLPKNIQY

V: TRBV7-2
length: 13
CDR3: ASSLRLRTEETQY

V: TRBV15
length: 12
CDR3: ATSREDRDEKLF

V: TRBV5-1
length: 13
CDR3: ASSPVGTGGFGYT

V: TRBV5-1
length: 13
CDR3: ASSLQGTARDEQY

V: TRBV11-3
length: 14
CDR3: ASSSGLAGPTDTQY

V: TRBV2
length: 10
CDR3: ATKTRADTQY